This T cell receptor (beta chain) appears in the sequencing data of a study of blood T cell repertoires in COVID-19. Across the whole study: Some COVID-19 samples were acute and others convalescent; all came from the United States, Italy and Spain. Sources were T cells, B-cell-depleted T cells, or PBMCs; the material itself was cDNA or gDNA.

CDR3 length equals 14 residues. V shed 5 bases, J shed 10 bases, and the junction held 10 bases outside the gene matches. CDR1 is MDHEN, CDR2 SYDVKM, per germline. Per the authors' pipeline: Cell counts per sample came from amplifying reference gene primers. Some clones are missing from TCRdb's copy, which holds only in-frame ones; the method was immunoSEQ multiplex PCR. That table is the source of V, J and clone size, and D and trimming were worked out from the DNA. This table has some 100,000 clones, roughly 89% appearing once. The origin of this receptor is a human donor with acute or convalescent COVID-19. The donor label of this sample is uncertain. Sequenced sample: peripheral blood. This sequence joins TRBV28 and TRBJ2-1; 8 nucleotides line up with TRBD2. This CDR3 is CASSSPGGLGEQFF. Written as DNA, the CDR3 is TGTGCCAGCAGTAGTCCGGGAGGGCTGGGCGAGCAGTTCTTC.